The present entry profiles one T cell receptor beta chain with its context. In the original processing: Reference gene primer amplification gave nucleated cell count estimates. Clones were sequenced by immunoSEQ multiplex PCR, and TCRdb holds only the in-frame ones, with some missing. That table gives V, J and clone size, and the DNA gave D and trimming. The sample holds around 64,000 clones; 87% are singletons and the top ten take approximately 11%. This record comes from a study of blood T cell repertoires in COVID-19. Study overall: Acute and convalescent COVID-19 samples came from the United States, Italy and Spain. In each case, the material was cDNA or gDNA derived from T cells, B-cell-depleted T cells, or PBMCs.

This CDR3 is built from 17 residues. The trim removed 3 bases at V and 6 bases at J, leaving 14 bases unmatched. Germline assignment: CDR1 LNHDA and CDR2 SQIVND (reference sequence). The chain links TRBV19 to TRBJ1-1; 9 bases map to TRBD1. Sequencing was carried out using peripheral blood. The sequence came from a woman aged 18-30 years with acute or convalescent COVID-19. CDR3 DNA: TGTGCCAGTAGTATCCAACTTACCGGGACAGGGAGGTCTGAAGCTTTCTTT. Amino acids: CASSIQLTGTGRSEAFF. Together with reference TRBV19 and TRBJ1-1, the CDR3 gives the full variable domain: DGGITQSPKYLFRKEGQNVTLSCEQNLNHDAMYWYRQDPGQGLRLIYYSQIVNDFQKGDIAEGYSVSREKKESFPLTVTSAQKNPTAFYLCASSIQLTGTGRSEAFFGQGTRLTVV.